The rows below give T cell receptor beta chains drawn from one sample of a study of blood T cell repertoires in COVID-19. The repertoire was sequenced with immunoSEQ multiplex PCR; TCRdb's copy has only in-frame clones and lacks some. This table has 150,000 or so clones, 75% to 90% appearing once. Sequenced input: peripheral blood. The origin of the receptors is a human donor in a cohort sampled during active COVID-19. Each CDR3 is given with its conserved first and last residue. Each record gives: clone size, CDR3 length, V gene, J gene, D gene, CDR3 DNA, CDR3 protein. The D gene is left open where the match is weak. Rows give clone size only sometimes, using once, few, many, or a class for an expanded clone.

abundance: NA; len: 14; v_gene: TRBV7-9; j_gene: TRBJ2-7; d_gene: TRBD1; CDR3nt: TGTGCCAGCAGCGCTAGAACAGGGGGCTACGAGCAGTACTTC; CDR3aa: CASSARTGGYEQYF
abundance: NA; len: 13; v_gene: TRBV7-2; j_gene: TRBJ1-1; d_gene: NA; CDR3nt: TGTGCCAGCGCCTTCCACCGAGACACTGAAGCTTTCTTT; CDR3aa: CASAFHRDTEAFF
abundance: NA; len: 15; v_gene: TRBV10-3; j_gene: TRBJ1-2; d_gene: TRBD1; CDR3nt: TGTGCCATCAGTGAAAGGGACAGAGTTAACTATGGCTACACCTTC; CDR3aa: CAISERDRVNYGYTF
abundance: NA; len: 14; v_gene: TRBV10-1; j_gene: TRBJ2-7; d_gene: TRBD1; CDR3nt: TGCGCCAGCAGTGCTTTGGGACAGGGATACGAGCAGTACTTC; CDR3aa: CASSALGQGYEQYF
abundance: NA; len: 13; v_gene: TRBV30; j_gene: TRBJ1-5; d_gene: NA; CDR3nt: TGTGCCTGGAGTTCCCAGGGCAATCAGCCCCAGCATTTT; CDR3aa: CAWSSQGNQPQHF
abundance: NA; len: 15; v_gene: TRBV24-1; j_gene: TRBJ2-5; d_gene: TRBD2; CDR3nt: TGTGCCACCAGTGTCGGAGCGGGAAGAGGGGAGACCCAGTACTTC; CDR3aa: CATSVGAGRGETQYF
abundance: NA; len: 18; v_gene: TRBV27; j_gene: TRBJ2-1; d_gene: TRBD1; CDR3nt: TGTGCCAGCAGTTTATCCCCTGGACAGGTTACGGACAACAATGAGCAGTTCTTC; CDR3aa: CASSLSPGQVTDNNEQFF
abundance: NA; len: 16; v_gene: TRBV19; j_gene: TRBJ2-6; d_gene: NA; CDR3nt: TGTGCCAGTACAATATCAATTCAGGCTGGGGCCAACGTCCTGACTTTC; CDR3aa: CASTISIQAGANVLTF
abundance: once; len: 15; v_gene: TRBV5-1; j_gene: TRBJ1-1; d_gene: NA; CDR3nt: TGCGCCAGCAGCTTGGAGGACAGTGCGAACACTGAAGCTTTCTTT; CDR3aa: CASSLEDSANTEAFF
abundance: NA; len: 16; v_gene: TRBV7-3; j_gene: TRBJ2-1; d_gene: NA; CDR3nt: TGTGCCAGCAGCTTAACGTGGCGGACTTCCTACAATGAGCAGTTCTTC; CDR3aa: CASSLTWRTSYNEQFF
abundance: NA; len: 14; v_gene: TRBV24-1; j_gene: TRBJ2-2; d_gene: TRBD2; CDR3nt: TGTGCCACCAGTGGGGCGGGGGGCAGCGGGGAGCTGTTTTTT; CDR3aa: CATSGAGGSGELFF
abundance: NA; len: 14; v_gene: TRBV7-3; j_gene: TRBJ1-1; d_gene: TRBD1; CDR3nt: TGTGCCAGCAGCAGGACAGGGGGCGTTACTGAAGCTTTCTTT; CDR3aa: CASSRTGGVTEAFF
abundance: NA; len: 16; v_gene: TRBV7-2; j_gene: TRBJ2-1; d_gene: NA; CDR3nt: TGTGCCAGCAGCTTAGGACCCTTGGGGCTCTACAATGAGCAGTTCTTC; CDR3aa: CASSLGPLGLYNEQFF
abundance: many; len: 14; v_gene: TRBV13; j_gene: TRBJ2-1; d_gene: TRBD2; CDR3nt: TGTGCCAGCAGCCGCGGGAGGGGCTACAATGAGCAGTTCTTC; CDR3aa: CASSRGRGYNEQFF